This T cell receptor (beta chain) was captured by sequencing in a study of cytomegalovirus exposure and HLA in healthy donors. Points from the study as a whole: Reports indicated that the classifier achieved high specificity and sensitivity in diagnosing cytomegalovirus status. The study put some 150 TCR beta chains on its list as cytomegalovirus-associated.

Germline V gives CDR1 LNHNV, CDR2 YYDKDF (reference sequence). Trimming cost V 6 bases and J 1 base; bases outside gene matches: 7. The CDR3 runs to 15 residues. This clone was counted once. Its antigen remains unknown. This table comes from immunoSEQ multiplex PCR, and its TCRdb copy is limited to in-frame clones, with some not included. The sample has roughly 250,000 clones, 86% seen once. The donors were part of the validation cohort, which consisted of under 150 subjects and was separate from the first cohort of 670 or so subjects. Sequencing was carried out using PBMCs. This TCR was sampled from a woman under 40 in good health and CMV-seropositive. The chain employs TRBV15 and TRBJ2-3, with 7 bases lining up with TRBD1. CDR3 protein: CATRGHGQGTDTQYF. CDR3 DNA sequence: TGTGCCACCAGGGGTCATGGACAGGGCACAGATACGCAGTATTTT. The full variable domain, completed using reference TRBV15 and TRBJ2-3, is DAMVIQNPRYQVTQFGKPVTLSCSQTLNHNVMYWYQQKSSQAPKLLFHYYDKDFNNEADTPDNFQSRRPNTSFCFLDIRSPGLGDTAMYLCATRGHGQGTDTQYFGPGTRLTVL.